A single TCR beta chain is shown here with its context. With random hexamers, roughly 0.5 to 1 ug RNA was reverse transcribed. TCRdb re-called the immunoSEQ multiplex PCR reads through MiXCR, storing one row per CDR3 protein. The profile shows fewer than 350,000 distinct CDR3 sequences, around 92% of them singletons. This CDR3 has 16 amino acids. V lost 6 bases, J lost 0 bases, and 7 bases stayed unmatched. Germline V lookup: CDR1 SGHVS, CDR2 FQNEAQ. The record originates from a study of CD8 T cells in Susac syndrome. Sequencing input: CD4+ T cells from PBMCs. The rearrangement uses TRBV7-8 and TRBJ1-3, with 8 nucleotides matching TRBD1. The sequence was obtained from a human donor with multiple sclerosis. For the CDR3, the DNA is TGTGCCAGCAGATCGACAGGGGTATTCTCTGGAAACACCATATATTTT. It encodes CASRSTGVFSGNTIYF. The full variable domain, with the rest looked up from reference TRBV7-8 and TRBJ1-3, is GAGVSQSPRYKVAKRGQDVALRCDPISGHVSLFWYQQALGQGPEFLTYFQNEAQLDKSGLPSDRFFAERPEGSVSTLKIQRTQQEDSAVYLCASRSTGVFSGNTIYFGEGSWLTVV.